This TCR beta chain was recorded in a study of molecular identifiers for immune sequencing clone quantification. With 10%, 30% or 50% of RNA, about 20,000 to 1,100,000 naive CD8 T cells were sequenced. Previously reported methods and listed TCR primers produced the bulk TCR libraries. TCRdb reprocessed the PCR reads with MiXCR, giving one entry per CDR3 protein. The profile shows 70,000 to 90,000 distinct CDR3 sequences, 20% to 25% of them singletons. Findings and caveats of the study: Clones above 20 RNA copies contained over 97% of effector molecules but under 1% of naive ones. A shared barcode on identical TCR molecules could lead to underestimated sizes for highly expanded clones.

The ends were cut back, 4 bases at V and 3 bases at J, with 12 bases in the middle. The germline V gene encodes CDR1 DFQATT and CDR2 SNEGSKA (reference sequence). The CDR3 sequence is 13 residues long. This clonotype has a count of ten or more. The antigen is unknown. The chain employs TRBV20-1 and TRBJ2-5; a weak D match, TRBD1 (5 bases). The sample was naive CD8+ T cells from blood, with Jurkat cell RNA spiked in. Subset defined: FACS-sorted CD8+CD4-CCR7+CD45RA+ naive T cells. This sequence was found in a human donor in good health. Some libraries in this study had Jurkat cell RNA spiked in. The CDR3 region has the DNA TGCAGTGCTACCGACAGACAGAAAGAGACCCAGTACTTC. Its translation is CSATDRQKETQYF.